The 29 T cell receptor beta chains reported below all come from one sample, sequenced in a study of vaccination and CD4 T cells after COVID-19. Sequenced with the Oncomine TCR Beta short-read assay was DNA taken from cultured CD4+ T cells. TCRdb ran MiXCR on the PCR reads and lists one entry per CDR3 protein. This sample yields around 11,000 distinct CDR3 sequences, of which less than 70% are seen a single time; 20% to 30% belongs to the top ten. Stated treatment: roughly 11-day PBMC culture with coronavirus spike peptide pools or control peptides (ViraFEST assay). These receptors have no identified antigens. Material: CD4+ T cells from blood, cultured in vitro, obtained before SARS-CoV-2 vaccination. These receptors were taken from a human donor who had recovered from COVID-19.

CDR3 nucleotide sequence: TGCGCCAGCAGCTACTCGACACGCGTATTAACCGGGGAGCTGTTTTTT. It codes for CASSYSTRVLTGELFF. The chain recombines TRBV5-1 with TRBJ2-2; D is unclear. Germline CDR1 reads SGHRS; CDR2 reads YFSETQ. The V end lost 3 bases, the J end lost 5 bases, and 17 bases lay between the germline ends. This CDR3 comprises 16 residues.

This chain links TRBV6-2 or TRBV6-3 with TRBJ1-6; 9 bases match TRBD1. The CDR3 is 15 residues long. The V gene's germline CDR1 is MNHEY and CDR2 SVGEGT. With 6 bases clipped from V and 9 bases from J, the junction kept 9 bases outside the gene matches. The CDR3 reads CASSVGQGEGSPLHF. DNA for the CDR3: TGTGCCAGCAGCGTGGGACAGGGAGAGGGTTCACCCCTCCACTTT.

The rearrangement joins TRBV24-1 to TRBJ2-3; no firm D call. The germline V gene has CDR1 KGHDR and CDR2 SFDVKD. The V and J ends lost 6 bases and 0 bases respectively, with 12 bases between them. The CDR3 extends over 15 amino acids. The CDR3 nucleotides are TGTGCCACCAGTCAGGACGGAACTAGCACAGATACGCAGTATTTT. It translates to CATSQDGTSTDTQYF.

The V call is TRBV7-2, the J call TRBJ1-5; no reliable D call. V was trimmed by 1 base and J by 1 base, leaving 8 bases between them. Germline V CDR1 and CDR2: SGHTA, FQGNSA. The CDR3 covers 15 residues. The CDR3 coding sequence is TGTGCCAGCAGCTTAGGGGGTTCGAGCAATCAGCCCCAGCATTTT. Its translation is CASSLGGSSNQPQHF. The full variable domain, with the rest looked up from reference TRBV7-2 and TRBJ1-5, is GAGVSQSPSNKVTEKGKDVELRCDPISGHTALYWYRQSLGQGLEFLIYFQGNSAPDKSGLPSDRFSAERTGGSVSTLTIQRTQQEDSAVYLCASSLGGSSNQPQHFGDGTRLSIL.

This clonotype has just one count. The chain combines TRBV7-8 with TRBJ2-5; TRBD1 matches 9 bases. Germline lookup yields CDR1 SGHVS and CDR2 FQNEAQ. V dropped 5 bases and J dropped 1; count of bases not matched to a gene: 5. The length of the CDR3 is 15 residues. For the CDR3, the DNA is TGTGCCAGCAGCCCCGGGACAGGGTTCCAAGAGACCCAGTACTTC. The encoded protein is CASSPGTGFQETQYF. The full variable domain, its missing parts supplied by reference TRBV7-8 and TRBJ2-5, is GAGVSQSPRYKVAKRGQDVALRCDPISGHVSLFWYQQALGQGPEFLTYFQNEAQLDKSGLPSDRFFAERPEGSVSTLKIQRTQQEDSAVYLCASSPGTGFQETQYFGPGTRLLVL.

This rearrangement joins TRBV20-1 to TRBJ2-5; 8 positions match TRBD2. The CDR3 is 15 residues long. With 1 base clipped from V and 3 bases from J, the junction kept 7 bases outside the gene matches. Per the germline V gene, CDR1 is DFQATT and CDR2 is SNEGSKA (reference sequence). CDR3 sequence (DNA): TGCAGTGCTAGAGCCCCCGCGGGGGGAAAAGAGACCCAGTACTTC. Translating it yields CSARAPAGGKETQYF.

This clonotype was observed a single time. V usage is TRBV6-5 and J usage is TRBJ1-2; perhaps TRBD1 as D (6 bases). The germline V and J ends were trimmed by 2 bases and 8 bases, with 18 bases remaining between them. The germline V gene encodes CDR1 MNHEY and CDR2 SVGAGI. The CDR3 covers 15 residues. The CDR3 loop is CASSYPGGEEKGYTF. Here the CDR3 DNA reads TGTGCCAGCAGTTACCCGGGGGGCGAGGAGAAGGGCTACACCTTC.

There are a few counts of this clonotype. V is TRBV2 and J is TRBJ2-7, with 9 nucleotides matching TRBD1. Looked up from germline, CDR1 is SNHLY and CDR2 is FYNNEI. Trimming took 9 bases from V and 3 from J; bases not matched to a gene: 9. The CDR3 is made up of 14 amino acids. The CDR3 DNA is TGTGCCAGTTCTAGGCGGACAGGGGACTACGAGCAGTACTTC. This encodes CASSRRTGDYEQYF.

Here the CDR3 reads CASSYADSSEQFF. CDR3 in DNA: TGTGCCAGCAGTTATGCGGACTCCAGTGAGCAGTTCTTC. The chain links TRBV28 to TRBJ2-1; tentatively, D is TRBD2 (5 bases). With 4 bases removed from V and 9 bases from J, the gap between germline ends came to 13 bases. Germline CDR1 is MDHEN and CDR2 is SYDVKM. The length of the CDR3 is 13 residues.

This chain joins TRBV20-1 and TRBJ1-5; D is undetermined. Per germline, CDR1 DFQATT and CDR2 SNEGSKA (reference sequence). The CDR3 loop spans 13 amino acids. The V end was cut by 3 bases, the J end by 3 bases, with 9 bases between. The CDR3 region has the DNA TGCAGTGCTAGTCCGGCAGTCAATCAGCCCCAGCATTTT. Its translation: CSASPAVNQPQHF.

The chain carries TRBV6-1 and TRBJ1-1, with 9 bases that match TRBD1. The CDR3 is 13 residues long. CDR1 is MNHNS, CDR2 SASEGT, per germline. V was pared by 6 bases and J by 3 bases, with 2 bases of the junction left unmatched. CDR3 residues: CASRRDRDTEAFF. Here the CDR3 DNA reads TGTGCCAGCAGAAGGGACAGGGACACTGAAGCTTTCTTT.

This clonotype was counted between two and nine times. V and J are TRBV20-1 and TRBJ2-5; 12 nucleotides agree with TRBD2. Germline V gene lookup returns CDR1 DFQATT and CDR2 SNEGSKA (reference sequence). V was pared by 7 bases and J by 5 bases, with 8 bases of the junction left unmatched. There are 14 residues in the CDR3. For the CDR3, the DNA is TGCAGTGTACCGACTAGCGGGAGCGGGGAGACCCAGTACTTC. Its translation is CSVPTSGSGETQYF.

CDR3 sequence reads: CASILNSSRSTYEQYF. CDR3 coding DNA: TGTGCCAGCATCCTGAATAGCTCTAGGAGTACCTACGAGCAGTACTTC. This chain uses TRBV21-1 with TRBJ2-7. TRBV21-1 is a pseudogene segment. The CDR3 is 16 residues long.

The chain couples TRBV7-2 to TRBJ2-5; 13 bases are a match to TRBD2. This CDR3 region has 16 residues. V shed 5 bases, J shed 4 bases, and the junction held 7 bases outside the gene matches. Germline V gives CDR1 SGHTA, CDR2 FQGNSA. CDR3 amino acids: CASSLTSGRGTETQYF. CDR3 in DNA: TGTGCCAGCAGCCTAACTAGCGGGAGGGGAACAGAGACCCAGTACTTC.

This chain connects TRBV2 to TRBJ2-7; a possible D gene is TRBD1 (5 bases). Germline-derived CDR1 and CDR2 are SNHLY and FYNNEI. The CDR3 length is 11 residues. Trimming pared 6 bases from V and 4 bases from J, leaving 7 bases between. DNA for the CDR3: TGTGCCAGCAGCCAGGGTTACGAGCAGTACTTC. It translates to CASSQGYEQYF.

The V and J genes are TRBV6-1 and TRBJ2-1; D is undetermined. With 2 bases removed from V and 9 bases from J, the gap between germline ends came to 5 bases. Germline V gene data show CDR1 as MNHNS and CDR2 as SASEGT. The CDR3 totals 11 residues. CDR3 bases: TGTGCCAGCAGTGAACAGGCTGAGCAGTTCTTC. It encodes CASSEQAEQFF.

The chain links TRBV7-2 to TRBJ2-1; TRBD2 matches at 12 bases. The CDR3 has 17 residues. The J segment lost 4 bases and the V segment lost 5 bases, leaving 9 bases of the junction unmatched. Germline V gene sequence: CDR1 SGHTA, CDR2 FQGNSA. This CDR3 reads CASSTRTSGTLYNEQFF. CDR3 nucleotide sequence: TGTGCCAGCAGCACTAGGACTAGCGGGACCTTATACAATGAGCAGTTCTTC.

This rearrangement joins TRBV6-4 to TRBJ2-3; TRBD1 agrees at 10 bases. The germline V gene encodes CDR1 MRHNA and CDR2 SNTAGT. V shed 3 bases, J shed 4 bases, and the junction held 1 base outside the gene matches. The CDR3 has 14 residues. The CDR3 DNA follows: TGTGCCAGCAGTGAGACAGGGGGCGCAGATACGCAGTATTTT. Protein sequence: CASSETGGADTQYF.

The rearrangement joins TRBV15 to TRBJ2-1; D ambiguous. CDR1 and CDR2 (germline): LNHNV, YYDKDF (reference sequence). V lost 3 bases, J lost 8 bases, and 8 bases lay in between. CDR3 length: 12 residues. The CDR3 nucleotides are TGTGCCACCAGCAGGGGTTTGGATGAGCAGTTCTTC. This encodes CATSRGLDEQFF.

The chain couples TRBV2 to TRBJ2-3; D gene uncertain. The CDR3 length is 13 residues. Deletions cut 3 bases from V and 6 bases from J, with 10 bases between. Germline loops: CDR1 SNHLY, CDR2 FYNNEI. The CDR3 region has the DNA TGTGCCAGCAGTGATGACGCCCCTGATACGCAGTATTTT. This gives the protein CASSDDAPDTQYF.

The chain carries TRBV10-1 and TRBJ1-1; D is perhaps TRBD1 (5 bases). The CDR3 sequence is 14 residues long. The V gene's germline CDR1 is WNHNN and CDR2 SYGVQD (reference sequence). With 10 bases removed from V and 0 bases from J, the gap between germline ends came to 15 bases. The CDR3 sequence: CATGVRLMNTEAFF. The CDR3, as DNA: TGCGCCACGGGGGTAAGGCTCATGAACACTGAAGCTTTCTTT.

The V call is TRBV28, the J call TRBJ1-1; D not resolved. The CDR3 sequence is 15 residues long. Germline-derived CDR1 and CDR2 are MDHEN and SYDVKM. V lost 7 bases to trimming and J lost 5 bases, with 20 bases between them. The CDR3 bases are TGTGCCAGCACCCGAGGTTTTTGGTCTGTAACTGAAGCTTTCTTT. This translates into CASTRGFWSVTEAFF.

The genes are TRBV19 and TRBJ2-6; D unclear. Germline assignment: CDR1 LNHDA and CDR2 SQIVND (reference sequence). This CDR3 comprises 16 residues. Trimming pared 2 bases from V and 0 bases from J, leaving 8 bases between. CDR3 region: CASSIQVGSGANVLTF. CDR3 bases: TGTGCCAGTAGTATACAGGTTGGCTCTGGGGCCAACGTCCTGACTTTC.

This clonotype appeared a single time. This sequence joins TRBV20-1 and TRBJ2-2, with TRBD1 matching 8 bases. Trimming at V came to 6 bases and at J to 0 bases, leaving 0 bases not matched to a gene. Germline values: CDR1 DFQATT, CDR2 SNEGSKA (reference sequence). The CDR3 is 13 amino acids. CDR3 in DNA: TGCAGTGCGGACAGGGCGAACACCGGGGAGCTGTTTTTT. Amino acid sequence: CSADRANTGELFF.

This clonotype was seen once. This chain links TRBV27 with TRBJ1-5; 9 nucleotides match TRBD1. Trimming cost V 5 bases and J 5 bases; bases outside gene matches: 10. The CDR3 consists of 16 residues. The germline V gene encodes CDR1 MNHEY and CDR2 SMNVEV (reference sequence). The CDR3 DNA reads TGTGCCAGCAGTCCACTCGACAGGGGGGGTTATCAGCCCCAGCATTTT. The encoded protein is CASSPLDRGGYQPQHF.

J is TRBJ1-1 and V is TRBV2; D not certain. V was cut by 7 bases and J by 0 bases, with 9 bases left in between. The CDR3 loop spans 13 amino acids. Germline values: CDR1 SNHLY, CDR2 FYNNEI. CDR3 sequence: CASTPTMNTEAFF. In DNA form, the CDR3 reads TGTGCCAGCACCCCAACGATGAACACTGAAGCTTTCTTT.

J is TRBJ1-1 and V is TRBV30; D unresolved. Per the germline V gene, CDR1 is GTSNPN and CDR2 is SVGIG (reference sequence). V was trimmed by 1 base and J by 0 bases, leaving 12 bases between them. The CDR3 loop spans 15 amino acids. The CDR3 DNA is TGTGCCTGGAGTGGCCAGGCTTACTTGAACACTGAAGCTTTCTTT. This translates into CAWSGQAYLNTEAFF.

The chain joins TRBV10-3 to TRBJ2-3, with unresolved D. V lost 0 bases to trimming and J lost 4 bases, with 5 bases between them. CDR3 length equals 13 residues. CDR1 and CDR2 (germline): ENHRY, SYGVKD. The chain's CDR3 is CAISESESDTQYF. CDR3 sequence (DNA): TGTGCCATCAGTGAGTCTGAGTCAGATACGCAGTATTTT.

This clonotype turned up a few times. The V and J genes are TRBV7-2 and TRBJ1-4; D gene ambiguous. The CDR3 runs to 12 residues. The V gene lost 4 bases and the J gene lost 10 bases, with 10 bases spanning the gap. Germline loops: CDR1 SGHTA, CDR2 FQGNSA. This CDR3 reads CASSWERGKLFF. The CDR3 DNA is TGTGCCAGCAGCTGGGAACGCGGAAAACTGTTTTTT.